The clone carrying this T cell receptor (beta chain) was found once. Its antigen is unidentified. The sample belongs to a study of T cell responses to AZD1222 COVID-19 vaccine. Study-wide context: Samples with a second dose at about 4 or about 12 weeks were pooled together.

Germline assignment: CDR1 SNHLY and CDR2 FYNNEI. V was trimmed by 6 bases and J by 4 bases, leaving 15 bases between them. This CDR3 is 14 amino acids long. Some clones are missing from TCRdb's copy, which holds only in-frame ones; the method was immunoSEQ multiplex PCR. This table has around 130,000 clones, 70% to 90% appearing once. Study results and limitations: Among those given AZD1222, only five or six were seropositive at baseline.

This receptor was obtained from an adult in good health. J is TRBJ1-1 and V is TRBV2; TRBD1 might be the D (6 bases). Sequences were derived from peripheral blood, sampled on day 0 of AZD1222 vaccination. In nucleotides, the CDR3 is TGTGCCAGCAGAGTCGGACAGCAGGGCACTGAAGCTTTCTTT. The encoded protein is CASRVGQQGTEAFF.